The 11 T cell receptor beta chains in this list originate from one sample, sequenced in a study of Graves' ophthalmopathy and Graves' hyperthyroidism. As the template, RNA transcripts were used to amplify TCR beta CDR3 regions. Second-round multiplex PCR came after first-round RT-PCR with HTBI primers. Using its own MiXCR run on the multiplex PCR reads, TCRdb lists one record per CDR3 protein. The sample shows 500,000 to 800,000 distinct CDR3 sequences, over 40% of them seen only once. The source material was peripheral blood. The source is an adult man with Graves' ophthalmopathy.

This chain connects TRBV12-5 to TRBJ1-2; D unresolved. This CDR3 has 14 residues. Germline lookup yields CDR1 LGHNT and CDR2 FRNRAP. Trimming shortened V by 7 bases and J by 0 bases, and 12 bases separated the two germline ends. Here the CDR3 reads CASASHPTNYGYTF. DNA of the CDR3: TGTGCTAGTGCTAGCCATCCCACTAACTATGGCTACACCTTC.

The chain carries TRBV9 and TRBJ2-5; TRBD2 agrees at 13 bases. V gave up 4 bases and J gave up 4 bases; unmatched junction bases: 7. Per the germline V gene, CDR1 is SGDLS and CDR2 is YYNGEE. The CDR3 has 16 amino acids. The CDR3, as DNA: TGTGCCAGCAGCCCATGGACTAGCGGGAGTGTAGAGACCCAGTACTTC. Translating gives CASSPWTSGSVETQYF.

The sample holds many counts of this clonotype. The V and J genes are TRBV2 and TRBJ1-4, with D hard to call. Looked up from germline, CDR1 is SNHLY and CDR2 is FYNNEI. This CDR3 has 13 amino acids. The V end was cut by 2 bases, the J end by 8 bases, with 9 bases between. The CDR3 loop reads CASSERGGEKLFF. The DNA for the CDR3 is TGTGCCAGCAGTGAACGGGGTGGGGAAAAACTGTTTTTT.

The sample holds a few counts of this clonotype. The chain combines TRBV6-4 with TRBJ1-1; no firm D call. Trimming removed 0 bases from V and 0 bases from J, with 23 bases in between. The CDR3 extends over 20 amino acids. The germline V gene encodes CDR1 MRHNA and CDR2 SNTAGT. CDR3: CASSDSTFPAKPEMNTEAFF. The DNA for the CDR3 is TGTGCCAGCAGTGACTCGACTTTTCCAGCGAAGCCAGAAATGAACACTGAAGCTTTCTTT.

The chain is built from TRBV12-3 or TRBV12-4 and TRBJ1-2; 7 nucleotides line up with TRBD1. CDR3 size: 13 residues. J was trimmed by 7 bases and V by 5 bases; bases with no gene match: 7. The CDR3 is CASSPVTGAGYTF. The DNA for the CDR3 is TGTGCCAGCAGTCCAGTCACAGGGGCTGGCTACACCTTC.

The gene calls are TRBV7-9 and TRBJ2-7, with a possible D match to TRBD2 (6 bases). The CDR3 runs 14 residues. CDR1 and CDR2 (germline): SEHNR, FQNEAQ (reference sequence). Trimming removed 4 bases at V and 3 bases at J, with 13 bases between. CDR3 sequence reads: CASSSRGLFYEQYF. The CDR3 DNA sequence: TGTGCCAGCAGCTCCCGAGGACTATTCTACGAGCAGTACTTC.

The chain carries TRBV2 and TRBJ2-3, with D possibly being TRBD2 (6 bases). The CDR3 runs 13 residues. Germline CDR1 and CDR2: SNHLY and FYNNEI. With 4 bases removed from V and 9 bases from J, the gap between germline ends came to 14 bases. CDR3 residues: CASSARDLSTQYF. Written as DNA, the CDR3 is TGTGCCAGCAGTGCCCGGGACTTGTCGACGCAGTATTTT.

This chain connects TRBV10-3 to TRBJ1-2; D perhaps matches TRBD1 (5 bases). Germline V gene sequence: CDR1 ENHRY, CDR2 SYGVKD. The V end lost 3 bases, the J end lost 8 bases, and 10 bases lay between the germline ends. The CDR3 sequence is 12 residues long. The CDR3 DNA is TGTGCCATCAGTGACAGGGCGTACGGCTACACCTTC. This sequence encodes CAISDRAYGYTF.

On this clonotype itself: It may be a read error: a sequence one base away is much more abundant. This chain links TRBV19 with TRBJ2-2; 8 bases agree with TRBD1. The CDR3 length is 15 residues. Trimming took 4 bases from V and 6 from J; bases not matched to a gene: 7. Germline CDR1 is LNHDA and CDR2 is SQIVND (reference sequence). The CDR3 region has the DNA TGTGCCAGTAGTACGGACAGGGAGGACGCCGGGGAGCTGTTTTTT. It translates to CASSTDREDAGELFF. Full variable domain (missing parts from reference TRBV19 and TRBJ2-2): DGGITQSPKYLFRKEGQNVTLSCEQNLNHDAMYWYRQDPGQGLRLIYYSQIVNDFQKGDIAEGYSVSREKKESFPLTVTSAQKNPTAFYLCASSTDREDAGELFFGEGSRLTVL.

This clonotype appeared many times. The J gene is TRBJ1-2, the V gene TRBV3-1; TRBD1 is a possible D gene (5 bases). The V and J ends lost 1 base and 7 bases respectively, with 13 bases between them. Germline values: CDR1 LGHDT, CDR2 YNNKEL (reference sequence). The CDR3 extends over 14 amino acids. The CDR3 here is CASSQVQGVLGYTF. The CDR3, as DNA: TGTGCCAGCAGCCAAGTGCAGGGAGTGCTTGGCTACACCTTC.

The chain links TRBV12-3 or TRBV12-4 to TRBJ2-7; 11 positions agree with TRBD1. The CDR3 totals 14 residues. V was pared by 6 bases and J by 7 bases, with 8 bases of the junction left unmatched. The CDR3 here is CASSPDRGLGEQYF. The CDR3 region has the DNA TGTGCCAGCAGCCCGGACAGGGGGCTTGGTGAGCAGTACTTC.